This T cell receptor beta chain was captured by sequencing in a study of blood T cell repertoires in COVID-19. Study-level information: Samples came from the United States, Italy and Spain, spanning acute and convalescent COVID-19. PBMCs, B-cell-depleted T cells, or T cells were the source of the cDNA or gDNA that made up the material.

In the authors' methods: The authors estimated nucleated cell counts from reference gene primer amplification. The table came from immunoSEQ multiplex PCR; TCRdb's copy has only in-frame clones and leaves some out. The V and J calls and clone size were taken over from that table, and D and trimming were inferred from the DNA. The table shows tens of thousands of clones, with about 86% occurring only once. The germline gives CDR1 SGHDT, CDR2 YYEEEE. The CDR3 extends over 15 amino acids. V was trimmed by 0 bases and J by 6 bases, leaving 13 bases between them. The source is a human donor in a cohort sampled during active COVID-19. The sequenced material came from peripheral blood. The J gene is TRBJ1-5, the V gene TRBV5-6; the D gene is possibly TRBD1 (5 bases). CDR3 bases: TGTGCCAGCAGCTTGGCGGGGGGTGTTTCTCAGCCCCAGCATTTT. Protein product: CASSLAGGVSQPQHF.